These 5 T cell receptor beta chains were all obtained from the same sample, sequenced in a study of T cell repertoires in cytomegalovirus infection. TCRdb used MiXCR to reprocess the reads, holding one entry per CDR3 protein. Of 450,000 to 550,000 distinct CDR3 sequences in the sample, 16% were seen once. Sequencing was carried out using CD8+ T cells from PBMCs. The receptors were sampled from a human donor in good health (CMV status not recorded). Some clones in this sample may be carry-over from other donors' samples.

The sample holds many counts of this clonotype. V usage is TRBV7-8 and J usage is TRBJ2-5; 9 bases match TRBD2. There are 16 residues in the CDR3. Looked up from germline, CDR1 is SGHVS and CDR2 is FQNEAQ. Trimming took 2 bases from V and 4 from J; bases not matched to a gene: 8. CDR3 sequence: CASSLFGLAGSETQYF. CDR3 bases: TGTGCCAGCAGCTTATTTGGCCTAGCGGGATCAGAGACCCAGTACTTC.

This clonotype occurred many times. CDR3 residues: CASSLQTGYEQYF. In nucleotides, the CDR3 is TGTGCCAGCAGTCTCCAGACAGGTTACGAGCAGTACTTC. The V and J genes are TRBV27 and TRBJ2-7; the D gene is possibly TRBD1 (6 bases). This CDR3 comprises 13 residues. V was clipped by 5 bases and J by 4 bases, with 12 bases between them. Germline lookup yields CDR1 MNHEY and CDR2 SMNVEV (reference sequence).

This rearrangement joins TRBV7-9 to TRBJ2-1; D uncertain. The CDR3 has 16 residues. The germline CDR1 and CDR2 sequences are SEHNR and FQNEAQ (reference sequence). V lost 3 bases and J lost 12, with 24 bases in between. The CDR3 sequence is CASSLLGISTYKVQFF. The CDR3 bases are TGTGCCAGCAGCTTGTTGGGAATATCCACATACAAGGTGCAGTTCTTC. Full variable domain (remainder filled in from reference TRBV7-9 and TRBJ2-1): DTGVSQNPRHKITKRGQNVTFRCDPISEHNRLYWYRQTLGQGPEFLTYFQNEAQLEKSRLLSDRFSAERPKGSFSTLEIQRTEQGDSAMYLCASSLLGISTYKVQFFGPGTRLTVL.

This clonotype was picked up many times. This chain joins TRBV7-9 and TRBJ2-2; tentatively, D is TRBD2 (5 bases). CDR3 size: 17 residues. Germline V gene lookup returns CDR1 SEHNR and CDR2 FQNEAQ (reference sequence). Trimming took 2 bases from V and 9 from J, leaving 22 bases between them. CDR3 region: CASSLPAVEDSRRELFF. The CDR3 DNA is TGTGCCAGCAGCTTACCGGCGGTTGAGGACTCAAGGCGGGAGCTGTTTTTT.

This clonotype showed up just a few times. V and J are TRBV28 and TRBJ1-1; possibly TRBD1 for D (5 bases). The CDR3 runs 16 residues. CDR1 is MDHEN and CDR2 is SYDVKM in the germline V gene. Deletions cut 5 bases from V and 3 bases from J, with 19 bases between. CDR3 residues: CASSPIDREGDTEAFF. Written as DNA, the CDR3 is TGTGCCAGCAGTCCCATCGACCGGGAAGGGGACACTGAAGCTTTCTTT.